This T cell receptor (beta chain) was sequenced in a study of shared clonotypes between healthy human individuals. Across the whole study: Per-donor plates numbered three CD4 naive, three CD4 memory, two CD8 naive and one CD8 memory.

Naive CD8 cells lacked CD45RO, underwent positive selection for CCR7 and left out terminally differentiated effector memory CD45RA+ cells. The assay was carried out at the deep level. Using immunoSEQ multiplex PCR, the repertoire was profiled, and TCRdb retains in-frame clones only, with some absent. The sample comprises about 820,000 clones, almost 95% of which are singletons, and less than 25% rests with the top ten. The ends were cut back, 2 bases at V and 3 bases at J, with 13 bases in the middle. Germline V gene data show CDR1 as MNHNS and CDR2 as SASEGT. The CDR3 runs 16 residues. This rearrangement joins TRBV6-1 to TRBJ2-2; TRBD2 is a possible D gene (5 bases). Sequencing input: naive CD8+ T cells sorted from blood. The receptor comes from a man aged 30-40 years in good health. The CDR3 DNA is TGTGCCAGCAGTGAATGGGTCGGGGAATACACCGGGGAGCTGTTTTTT. Protein: CASSEWVGEYTGELFF.